Below are 13 T cell receptor beta chains sequenced from a single sample in a study of radiation and T cells in renal cell carcinoma. Documented time point: blood 4 weeks post-SBRT, at nephrectomy. The treatment is: 15 Gy SBRT to primary tumor, nephrectomy 4 weeks later. The assay was immunoSEQ multiplex PCR, and TCRdb's table has in-frame clones only and misses some. The sample has about 83,000 clones, 70% to 90% seen once. The specimen was blood, collected from a patient whose treatment included radiotherapy and nephrectomy. The receptors were sampled from a woman between 55 and 75 years old with renal cell carcinoma.

V gene TRBV14 combines with J gene TRBJ1-5; D not certain. There are 13 residues in the CDR3. CDR1 and CDR2 (germline): SGHDN, FVKESK. Trimming removed 1 base at V and 4 bases at J, with 5 bases between. CDR3 nucleotides: TGTGCCAGCAGCCAAGGGACTAATCAGCCCCAGCATTTT. It specifies CASSQGTNQPQHF. The variable domain in full, with the rest retrieved from reference TRBV14 and TRBJ1-5, is EAGVTQFPSHSVIEKGQTVTLRCDPISGHDNLYWYRRVMGKEIKFLLHFVKESKQDESGMPNNRFLAERTGGTYSTLKVQPAELEDSGVYFCASSQGTNQPQHFGDGTRLSIL.

The chain employs TRBV25-1 and TRBJ1-4; D ambiguous. The CDR3 runs to 14 residues. V was cut by 1 base and J by 8 bases, with 11 bases left in between. Germline V gives CDR1 MGHDK, CDR2 SYGVNS. The CDR3 nucleotides are TGTGCCAGCAGTGAATGGGGAGGCGAGGAAAAACTGTTTTTT. It encodes CASSEWGGEEKLFF.

The V and J genes are TRBV14 and TRBJ2-2; 7 nucleotides match TRBD2. Germline V gene data show CDR1 as SGHDN and CDR2 as FVKESK. This CDR3 region has 13 residues. V was clipped by 3 bases and J by 9 bases; unmatched bases: 4. The DNA of the CDR3 is TGTGCCAGCAGCCAGACGGGAGGTTGGGAGCTGTTTTTT. Protein: CASSQTGGWELFF. Full variable domain (missing parts from reference TRBV14 and TRBJ2-2): EAGVTQFPSHSVIEKGQTVTLRCDPISGHDNLYWYRRVMGKEIKFLLHFVKESKQDESGMPNNRFLAERTGGTYSTLKVQPAELEDSGVYFCASSQTGGWELFFGEGSRLTVL.

V gene TRBV5-1 combines with J gene TRBJ1-1; D uncertain. Germline CDR1 and CDR2: SGHRS and YFSETQ. V shed 5 bases and J shed 1 base, with 6 bases lying between them. CDR3 length: 12 residues. The CDR3 spells CASRGTNTEAFF. For the CDR3, the DNA is TGCGCCAGCAGGGGAACGAACACTGAAGCTTTCTTT.

Notes on this clone: A read error may produce the germline difference seen at one junction end. This chain uses TRBV7-9 with TRBJ2-7; 14 bases line up with TRBD2. The CDR3 is 16 residues long. Germline lookup yields CDR1 SEHNR and CDR2 FQNEAQ (reference sequence). CDR3 sequence: CASSQGLAGGLGEQYF. Written as DNA, the CDR3 is TGCGCCAGCAGCCAAGGACTAGCGGGAGGCTTGGGCGAGCAGTACTTC.

The rearrangement joins TRBV5-1 to TRBJ2-3; D is uncertain. Trimming took 4 bases from V and 3 from J, leaving 18 bases between them. The length of the CDR3 is 16 residues. CDR1 is SGHRS, CDR2 YFSETQ, per germline. The CDR3 sequence is CASSLQDRLGTDTQYF. The CDR3 nucleotides are TGCGCCAGCAGCCTCCAAGACCGTTTAGGGACAGATACGCAGTATTTT.

J is TRBJ1-2 and V is TRBV18; D remains unclear. CDR1 is KGHSH and CDR2 is LQKENI in the germline V gene. The germline V and J ends were trimmed by 2 bases and 8 bases, with 21 bases remaining between them. CDR3 size: 16 residues. The chain's CDR3 is CASSPFDPGKPEGYTF. The CDR3 nucleotides read TGTGCCAGCTCACCATTCGACCCGGGGAAACCCGAAGGCTACACCTTC.

This clone has only a few counts. The chain employs TRBV19 and TRBJ1-1, with D possibly matching TRBD1 (5 bases). The CDR3 is 13 amino acids. V lost 4 bases and J lost 3, with 9 bases in between. CDR1 is LNHDA, CDR2 SQIVND, per germline (reference sequence). CDR3 loop: CASSTGSYTEAFF. The CDR3 DNA is TGTGCCAGTAGTACAGGGAGTTACACTGAAGCTTTCTTT.

V is TRBV7-2 and J is TRBJ2-3; 8 bases agree with TRBD2. V lost 5 bases, J lost 1 base, and 5 bases stayed unmatched. Germline assignment: CDR1 SGHTA and CDR2 FQGNSA. This CDR3 is built from 15 residues. CDR3 in amino acids: CASSPGRGGTDTQYF. The CDR3, as DNA: TGTGCCAGCAGCCCCGGGAGGGGGGGCACAGATACGCAGTATTTT.

This clone was detected only a few times. V gene TRBV7-3 combines with J gene TRBJ1-2; D remains ambiguous. V lost 2 bases to trimming and J lost 2 bases, with 6 bases between them. Germline V lookup: CDR1 SGHTA, CDR2 FQGTGA. The CDR3 spans 13 residues. CDR3 sequence: CASSLAPNYGYTF. CDR3 in DNA: TGTGCCAGCAGCTTAGCCCCCAACTATGGCTACACCTTC. Complete variable domain (other parts from reference TRBV7-3 and TRBJ1-2): GAGVSQTPSNKVTEKGKYVELRCDPISGHTALYWYRQSLGQGPEFLIYFQGTGAADDSGLPNDRFFAVRPEGSVSTLKIQRTERGDSAVYLCASSLAPNYGYTFGSGTRLTVV.

The V and J genes are TRBV7-8 and TRBJ2-5, with TRBD1 identical over 10 bases. With V trimmed by 0 bases and J by 1 base, 14 bases remained unmatched. This CDR3 has 20 amino acids. Germline V gives CDR1 SGHVS, CDR2 FQNEAQ. The CDR3 DNA reads as TGTGCCAGCAGCTTAGCCTTTTCTGGGACAGGGGCGAAAAGCCAAGAGACCCAGTACTTC. Translated: CASSLAFSGTGAKSQETQYF.

The chain has TRBV6-5 and TRBJ2-1; D is ambiguous. The CDR3 sequence is 11 residues long. Germline assignment: CDR1 MNHEY and CDR2 SVGAGI. Trimming shortened V by 2 bases and J by 8 bases, and 4 bases separated the two germline ends. CDR3 DNA sequence: TGTGCCAGCAGTTACGGGTATGAGCAGTTCTTC. It codes for CASSYGYEQFF.

This clone was seen only once. The chain uses TRBV28 and TRBJ1-4; no firm D call. The CDR3 extends over 12 amino acids. V was trimmed by 2 bases and J by 11 bases, leaving 9 bases between them. Per germline, CDR1 MDHEN and CDR2 SYDVKM. In DNA form, the CDR3 reads TGTGCCAGCAGTTTAAACCCAGGCAAACTGTTTTTT. Translated: CASSLNPGKLFF.